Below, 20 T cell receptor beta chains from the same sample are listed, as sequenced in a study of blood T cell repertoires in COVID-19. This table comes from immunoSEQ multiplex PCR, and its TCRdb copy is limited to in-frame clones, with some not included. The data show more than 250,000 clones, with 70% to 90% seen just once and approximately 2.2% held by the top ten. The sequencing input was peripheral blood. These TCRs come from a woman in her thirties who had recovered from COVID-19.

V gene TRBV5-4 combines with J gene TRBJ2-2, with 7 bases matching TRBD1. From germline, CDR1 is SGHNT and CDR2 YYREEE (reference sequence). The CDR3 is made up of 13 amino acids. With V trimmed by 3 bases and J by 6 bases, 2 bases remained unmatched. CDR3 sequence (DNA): TGTGCCAGCAGCTCTACAGGGGCCGGGGAGCTGTTTTTT. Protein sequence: CASSSTGAGELFF.

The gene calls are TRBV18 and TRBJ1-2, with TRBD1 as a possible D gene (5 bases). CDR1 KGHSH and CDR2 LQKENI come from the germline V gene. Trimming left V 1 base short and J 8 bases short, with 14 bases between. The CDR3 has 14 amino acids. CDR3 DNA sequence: TGTGCCAGCTCACCACAAGGGGCGCGGAACGGCTACACCTTC. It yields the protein CASSPQGARNGYTF.

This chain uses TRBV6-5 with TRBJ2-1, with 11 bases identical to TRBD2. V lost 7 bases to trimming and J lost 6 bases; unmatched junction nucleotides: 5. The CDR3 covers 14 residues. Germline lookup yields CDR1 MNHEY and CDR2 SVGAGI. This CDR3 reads CASTRLAGPNEQFF. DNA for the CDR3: TGTGCCAGCACCCGACTAGCGGGGCCCAATGAGCAGTTCTTC.

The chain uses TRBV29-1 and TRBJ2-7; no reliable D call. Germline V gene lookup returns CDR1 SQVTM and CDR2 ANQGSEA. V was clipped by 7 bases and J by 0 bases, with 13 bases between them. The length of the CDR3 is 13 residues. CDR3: CSALLIGSYEQYF. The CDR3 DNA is TGCAGCGCACTACTAATCGGCTCCTACGAGCAGTACTTC.

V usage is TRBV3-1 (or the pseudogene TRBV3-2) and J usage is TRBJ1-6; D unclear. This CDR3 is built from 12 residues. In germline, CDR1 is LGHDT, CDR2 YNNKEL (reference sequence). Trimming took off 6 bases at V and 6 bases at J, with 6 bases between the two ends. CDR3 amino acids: CASRLGNSPLHF. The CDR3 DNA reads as TGTGCCAGCAGACTTGGTAATTCACCCCTCCACTTT.

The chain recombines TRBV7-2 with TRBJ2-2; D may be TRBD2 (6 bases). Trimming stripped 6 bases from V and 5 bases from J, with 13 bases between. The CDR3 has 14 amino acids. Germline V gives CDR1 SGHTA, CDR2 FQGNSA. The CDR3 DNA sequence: TGTGCCAGCAGACGAGGGACTGCGACCGGGGAGCTGTTTTTT. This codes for CASRRGTATGELFF.

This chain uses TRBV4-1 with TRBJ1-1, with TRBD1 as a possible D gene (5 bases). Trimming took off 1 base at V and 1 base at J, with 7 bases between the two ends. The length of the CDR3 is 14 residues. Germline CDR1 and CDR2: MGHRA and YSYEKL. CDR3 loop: CASSQGDRNTEAFF. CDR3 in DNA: TGCGCCAGCAGCCAAGGAGACAGGAACACTGAAGCTTTCTTT.

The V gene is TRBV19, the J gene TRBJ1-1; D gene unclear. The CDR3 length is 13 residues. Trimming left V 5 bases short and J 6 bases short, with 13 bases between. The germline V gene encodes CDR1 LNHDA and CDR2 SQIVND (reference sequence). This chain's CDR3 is CASSPRREAEAFF. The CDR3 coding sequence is TGTGCCAGTAGTCCCCGGAGGGAAGCTGAAGCTTTCTTT.

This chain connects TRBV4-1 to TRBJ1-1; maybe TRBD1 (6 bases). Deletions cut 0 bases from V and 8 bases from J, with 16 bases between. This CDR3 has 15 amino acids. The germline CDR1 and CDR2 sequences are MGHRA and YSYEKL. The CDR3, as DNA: TGCGCCAGCAGCCAAGACACCGGGACACTCGGCGAAGCTTTCTTT. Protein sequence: CASSQDTGTLGEAFF.

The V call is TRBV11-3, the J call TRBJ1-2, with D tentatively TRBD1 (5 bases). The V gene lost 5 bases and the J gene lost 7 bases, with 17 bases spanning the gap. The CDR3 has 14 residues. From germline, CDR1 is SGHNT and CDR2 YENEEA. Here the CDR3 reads CASSATTQGIGYTF. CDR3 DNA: TGTGCCAGCAGCGCAACTACTCAGGGTATTGGCTACACCTTC.

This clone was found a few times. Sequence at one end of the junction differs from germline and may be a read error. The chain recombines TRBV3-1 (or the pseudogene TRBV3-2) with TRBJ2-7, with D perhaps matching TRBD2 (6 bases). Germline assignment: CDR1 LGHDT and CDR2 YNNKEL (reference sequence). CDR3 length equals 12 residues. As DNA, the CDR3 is TGTGCCAGCAGCCAAGGCCCTGGGGAGGAGGTCTTC. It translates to CASSQGPGEEVF.

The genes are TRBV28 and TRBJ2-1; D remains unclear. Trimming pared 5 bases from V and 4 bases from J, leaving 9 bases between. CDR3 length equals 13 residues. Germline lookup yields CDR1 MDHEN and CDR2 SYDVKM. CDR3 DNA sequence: TGTGCCAGCAGTCCTTACTCGTACAATGAGCAGTTCTTC. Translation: CASSPYSYNEQFF.

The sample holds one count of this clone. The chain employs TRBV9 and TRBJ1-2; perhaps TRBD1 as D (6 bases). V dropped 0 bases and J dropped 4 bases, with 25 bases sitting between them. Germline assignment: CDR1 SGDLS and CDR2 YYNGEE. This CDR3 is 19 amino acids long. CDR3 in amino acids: CASSVGPQRTESRGYGYTF. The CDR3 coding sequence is TGTGCCAGCAGCGTAGGGCCCCAAAGGACAGAGAGTAGGGGCTATGGCTACACCTTC.

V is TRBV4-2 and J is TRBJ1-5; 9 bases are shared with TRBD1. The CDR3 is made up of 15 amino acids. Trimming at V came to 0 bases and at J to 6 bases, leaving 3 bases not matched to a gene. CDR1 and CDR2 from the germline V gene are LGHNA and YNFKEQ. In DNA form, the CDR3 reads TGTGCCAGCAGCCAAGATGGGACAGGGTCTCAGCCCCAGCATTTT. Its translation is CASSQDGTGSQPQHF.

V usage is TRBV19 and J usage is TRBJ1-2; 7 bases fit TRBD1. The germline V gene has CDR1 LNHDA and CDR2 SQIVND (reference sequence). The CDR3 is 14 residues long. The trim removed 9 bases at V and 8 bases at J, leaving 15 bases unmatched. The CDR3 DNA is TGTGCCAGCTTACTGGAGACAGGGAGGAGCGGCTACACCTTC. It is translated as CASLLETGRSGYTF.

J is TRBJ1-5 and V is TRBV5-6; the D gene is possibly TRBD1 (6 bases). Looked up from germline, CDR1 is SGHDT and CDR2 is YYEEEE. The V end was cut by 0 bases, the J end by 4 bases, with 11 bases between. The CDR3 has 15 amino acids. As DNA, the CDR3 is TGTGCCAGCAGCTTGGGGGCGCAGGGGAATCAGCCCCAGCATTTT. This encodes CASSLGAQGNQPQHF.

This CDR3 is CASSSQLAGKETQYF. The CDR3 nucleotides are TGTGCCAGCAGCTCGCAACTAGCGGGGAAAGAGACCCAGTACTTC. The chain is built from TRBV11-2 and TRBJ2-5; 10 bases are shared with TRBD2. V lost 4 bases to trimming and J lost 3 bases; unmatched junction nucleotides: 5. From germline, CDR1 is SGHAT and CDR2 FQNNGV. The CDR3 sequence is 15 residues long.

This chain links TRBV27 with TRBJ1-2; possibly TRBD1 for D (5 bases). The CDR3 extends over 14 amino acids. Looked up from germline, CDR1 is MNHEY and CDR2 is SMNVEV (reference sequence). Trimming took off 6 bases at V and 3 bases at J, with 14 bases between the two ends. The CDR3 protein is CASSPRGGYYGYTF. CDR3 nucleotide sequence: TGTGCCAGCAGCCCGCGGGGGGGGTACTATGGCTACACCTTC.

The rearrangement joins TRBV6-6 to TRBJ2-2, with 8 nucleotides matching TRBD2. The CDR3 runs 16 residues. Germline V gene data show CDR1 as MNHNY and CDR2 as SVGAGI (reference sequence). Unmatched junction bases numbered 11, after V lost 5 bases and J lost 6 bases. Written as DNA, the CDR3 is TGTGCCAGCAGTCAAAGCCGGGGACTAGAAGCCGGGGAGCTGTTTTTT. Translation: CASSQSRGLEAGELFF.

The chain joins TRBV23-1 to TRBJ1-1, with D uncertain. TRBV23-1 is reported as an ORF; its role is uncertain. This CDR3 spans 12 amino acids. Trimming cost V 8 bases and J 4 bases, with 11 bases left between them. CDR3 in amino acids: CASHRGATEAFF. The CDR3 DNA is TGCGCCAGCCACCGGGGTGCCACTGAAGCTTTCTTT.